Listed below are T cell receptor beta chains from one sample, sequenced in a study of cytomegalovirus exposure and HLA in healthy donors. Generated by immunoSEQ multiplex PCR, the TCRdb table keeps only in-frame clones and is missing some. The repertoire has roughly 100,000 clones, about 79% of them found once; the top ten carry 2.6%. The specimen was PBMCs. Every receptor here comes from a man in his fifties or sixties in good health and CMV-seropositive. CDR3s include the opening cysteine and the closing phenylalanine or tryptophan. A D gene is named only where the DNA matches it firmly. Not every row has a clone size; where given, it reads once, few, many or a size class.

TRBJ2-1	TRBD2	TRBV6-1	.	TGTGCCAGTCAGGAGGCGGGACTAGGATGGTATGAGCAGTTCTTC	CASQEAGLGWYEQFF
TRBJ2-2	.	TRBV4-1	.	TGCGCCAGCAGCCAAGGGCCCGGGGTAGCCCCCGGGGAGCTGTTTTTT	CASSQGPGVAPGELFF
TRBJ2-3	TRBD1	TRBV29-1	once	TGCAGCGCCTTGACAGGGGCCCACACAGATACGCAGTATTTT	CSALTGAHTDTQYF
TRBJ1-4	.	TRBV29-1	.	TGCAGCGTTGAGTGGGGGGTTAATGAAAAACTGTTTTTT	CSVEWGVNEKLFF
TRBJ1-2	.	TRBV2	.	TGTGCCAGCAGTGAAATGCAGAAAAGCCGCCGGGACTATGGCTACACCTTC	CASSEMQKSRRDYGYTF
TRBJ2-3	TRBD2	TRBV4-1	.	TGCGCCAGCAGCCTCGGGGGGGTCACAGATACGCAGTATTTT	CASSLGGVTDTQYF
TRBJ2-5	.	TRBV9	few	TGTGCCAGCAGCGTAGCGGGAAAAGAGACCCAGTACTTC	CASSVAGKETQYF
TRBJ2-1	TRBD1	TRBV5-1	few	TGCGCCAGCAGCTCGGGGGGGACAGGGGCAGGGAATGAGCAGTTCTTC	CASSSGGTGAGNEQFF
TRBJ2-7	TRBD2	TRBV5-1	.	TGCGCCAGCAGCTCCACTAGCGGGAGCGTCTACGAGCAGTACTTC	CASSSTSGSVYEQYF
TRBJ2-1	.	TRBV7-3	once	TGTGCCAGCAGCTTAATACAGGGTCAGGGTGAGCAGTTCTTC	CASSLIQGQGEQFF
TRBJ2-7	.	TRBV5-1	.	TGCGCCAGCAGCCTCCAAATAGAGGGAGAGCAGTACTTC	CASSLQIEGEQYF
TRBJ2-6	TRBD1	TRBV11-3	.	TGTGCCAGCAGCTTCGGCAGGGGGACCAGCTCTGGGGCCAACGTCCTGACTTTC	CASSFGRGTSSGANVLTF
TRBJ2-3	TRBD1	TRBV9	.	TGTGCCAGCAGCGTAGAATCAGGGGGCGCGGGGGATACGCAGTATTTT	CASSVESGGAGDTQYF